The 21 T cell receptor beta chains listed next were all sequenced from one sample in a study of T cells in localized non-small cell lung cancer. Libraries were prepared by immunoSEQ multiplex PCR; TCRdb keeps only in-frame clonotypes and omits some of them. This sample yields 30,000 or so clones, of which approximately 90% are seen a single time; about 9.3% belongs to the top ten. The material sequenced was peripheral blood, taken before any cancer treatment. The receptors here all came from a woman aged 40-69 years with stage I lung adenocarcinoma.

This chain uses TRBV5-1 with TRBJ2-5, with D possibly called TRBD1 or TRBD2 (5 bases each). V was shortened by 7 bases and J by 0 bases, with 13 bases between the two germline ends. The CDR3 has 14 amino acids. Germline V CDR1 and CDR2: SGHRS, YFSETQ. DNA for the CDR3: TGCGCCAGCGGGCCGGGGCTGGACCAAGAGACCCAGTACTTC. Translating it yields CASGPGLDQETQYF.

V usage is TRBV7-3 and J usage is TRBJ2-5; a weak D match, TRBD2 (6 bases). Germline V lookup: CDR1 SGHTA, CDR2 FQGTGA. The V end was cut by 5 bases, the J end by 3 bases, with 13 bases between. This CDR3 is built from 14 residues. The CDR3 nucleotides read TGTGCCAGCAGCCCGCCGGGACTTAAAGAGACCCAGTACTTC. Encoded protein: CASSPPGLKETQYF. The full variable domain, with the rest looked up from reference TRBV7-3 and TRBJ2-5, is GAGVSQTPSNKVTEKGKYVELRCDPISGHTALYWYRQSLGQGPEFLIYFQGTGAADDSGLPNDRFFAVRPEGSVSTLKIQRTERGDSAVYLCASSPPGLKETQYFGPGTRLLVL.

This clone has a single count. The chain carries TRBV19 and TRBJ1-5; D unclear. This CDR3 is built from 14 residues. The germline gives CDR1 LNHDA, CDR2 SQIVND (reference sequence). V was pared by 3 bases and J by 3 bases, with 9 bases between. This CDR3 reads CASSMERTNQPQHF. The CDR3 DNA follows: TGTGCCAGTAGTATGGAAAGGACCAATCAGCCCCAGCATTTT.

This clone was recorded only once. The chain joins TRBV11-2 to TRBJ1-5, with TRBD1 matching 9 bases. With 3 bases clipped from V and 5 bases from J, the junction kept 5 bases outside the gene matches. The V gene's germline CDR1 is SGHAT and CDR2 FQNNGV. The CDR3 length is 15 residues. CDR3 in DNA: TGTGCCAGCAGCTTTTGGACAGGGGAAGATCAGCCCCAGCATTTT. It specifies CASSFWTGEDQPQHF.

J is TRBJ1-1 and V is TRBV29-1; D uncertain. The germline gives CDR1 SQVTM, CDR2 ANQGSEA. Between the trimmed V and J ends, which lost 7 bases and 0 bases, there was a span of 15 bases. The CDR3 totals 14 residues. The DNA of the CDR3 is TGCAGCGGACGACATTCAGGTCTGAACACTGAAGCTTTCTTT. Amino acids: CSGRHSGLNTEAFF.

The chain is built from TRBV18 and TRBJ2-5, with a weak D call TRBD1 (6 bases). The CDR3 contains 17 residues. V was pared by 2 bases and J by 4 bases, with 20 bases between. Germline loops: CDR1 KGHSH, CDR2 LQKENI. The chain's CDR3 is CASSPGRGQMVAETQYF. DNA for the CDR3: TGTGCCAGCTCACCAGGCCGGGGACAAATGGTAGCAGAGACCCAGTACTTC.

In this sample, this clone turned up once. The chain's CDR3 is CASSPPSGGPSSYEQYF. For the CDR3, the DNA is TGTGCCAGCTCTCCCCCGAGCGGGGGGCCGAGCTCCTACGAGCAGTACTTC. V gene TRBV5-8 combines with J gene TRBJ2-7; 9 bases align to TRBD2. The CDR3 extends over 17 amino acids. V shed 7 bases and J 0 bases; nucleotides not matched to a gene: 14. Germline CDR1 and CDR2: SGHTS and YDEGEE. Full variable domain (outside the CDR3, taken from reference TRBV5-8 and TRBJ2-7): EAGVTQSPTHLIKTRGQQATLRCSPISGHTSVYWYQQALGLGLQFLLWYDEGEERNRGNFPPRFSGRQFPNYSSELNVNALELEDSALYLCASSPPSGGPSSYEQYFGPGTRLTVT.

The chain's CDR3 is CASRQGHSYEQYF. Here the CDR3 DNA reads TGTGCCAGCAGACAGGGACACTCCTACGAGCAGTACTTC. This chain links TRBV28 with TRBJ2-7, with D tentatively TRBD1 (6 bases). V was cut by 6 bases and J by 0 bases, with 9 bases left in between. This CDR3 spans 13 amino acids. Germline assignment: CDR1 MDHEN and CDR2 SYDVKM. The whole variable domain, remainder taken from reference TRBV28 and TRBJ2-7, is DVKVTQSSRYLVKRTGEKVFLECVQDMDHENMFWYRQDPGLGLRLIYFSYDVKMKEKGDIPEGYSVSREKKERFSLILESASTNQTSMYLCASRQGHSYEQYFGPGTRLTVT.

The J gene is TRBJ2-3, the V gene TRBV5-1; the match to TRBD1 covers 7 bases. Germline loops: CDR1 SGHRS, CDR2 YFSETQ. The CDR3 totals 16 residues. Unmatched junction bases numbered 9, after V lost 0 bases and J lost 5 bases. This CDR3 is CASSLGGQGVQDTQYF. In nucleotides, the CDR3 is TGCGCCAGCAGCTTGGGGGGCCAGGGGGTACAAGATACGCAGTATTTT.

The V call is TRBV30, the J call TRBJ2-3; D might be TRBD1 (6 bases). Between the trimmed V and J ends, which lost 1 base and 3 bases, there was a span of 17 bases. This CDR3 spans 16 amino acids. In germline, CDR1 is GTSNPN, CDR2 SVGIG (reference sequence). CDR3 region: CAWSGPWGLGTDTQYF. CDR3 sequence (DNA): TGTGCCTGGAGTGGGCCCTGGGGGCTGGGGACAGATACGCAGTATTTT.

V is TRBV7-9 and J is TRBJ1-4; D possibly corresponds to TRBD1 (5 bases). The length of the CDR3 is 14 residues. Trimming removed 6 bases from V and 8 bases from J, with 16 bases in between. Germline V gives CDR1 SEHNR, CDR2 FQNEAQ (reference sequence). This chain's CDR3 is CASRDAGLEEKLFF. The CDR3 DNA follows: TGTGCCAGCAGGGACGCGGGGCTGGAGGAAAAACTGTTTTTT.

The table lists this clone with a count of one. The chain recombines TRBV30 with TRBJ1-3; 11 bases match TRBD1. This CDR3 comprises 15 residues. V was clipped by 5 bases and J by 4 bases; unmatched bases: 7. The germline V gene has CDR1 GTSNPN and CDR2 SVGIG (reference sequence). The CDR3 region is CAWLDRGHSGNTIYF. In DNA form, the CDR3 reads TGTGCCTGGTTGGACAGGGGGCATTCGGGAAACACCATATATTTT.

This chain joins TRBV28 and TRBJ1-2, with no clear D. Looked up from germline, CDR1 is MDHEN and CDR2 is SYDVKM. CDR3 length equals 12 residues. V was pared by 2 bases and J by 4 bases, with 5 bases between. The CDR3 loop is CASSLTTYGYTF. The DNA for the CDR3 is TGTGCCAGCAGTTTAACCACCTATGGCTACACCTTC.

This clone was detected only once. This chain connects TRBV5-8 to TRBJ1-1, with D perhaps TRBD1 (5 bases). V lost 0 bases to trimming and J lost 0 bases, with 12 bases between them. Per the germline V gene, CDR1 is SGHTS and CDR2 is YDEGEE. The CDR3 spans 16 residues. CDR3 loop: CASSLVAGSLNTEAFF. The CDR3 DNA is TGTGCCAGCAGCTTGGTCGCAGGGAGCCTGAACACTGAAGCTTTCTTT. The variable domain in full, with the rest retrieved from reference TRBV5-8 and TRBJ1-1, is EAGVTQSPTHLIKTRGQQATLRCSPISGHTSVYWYQQALGLGLQFLLWYDEGEERNRGNFPPRFSGRQFPNYSSELNVNALELEDSALYLCASSLVAGSLNTEAFFGQGTRLTVV.

V and J are TRBV2 and TRBJ1-1; D gene unclear. V was shortened by 1 base and J by 3 bases, with 12 bases between the two germline ends. CDR3 size: 15 residues. The germline V gene encodes CDR1 SNHLY and CDR2 FYNNEI. CDR3 residues: CASSEVAAGYTEAFF. The CDR3 bases are TGTGCCAGCAGTGAAGTGGCGGCCGGTTACACTGAAGCTTTCTTT. The whole variable domain, filled in from reference TRBV2 and TRBJ1-1, reads EPEVTQTPSHQVTQMGQEVILRCVPISNHLYFYWYRQILGQKVEFLVSFYNNEISEKSEIFDDQFSVERPDGSNFTLKIRSTKLEDSAMYFCASSEVAAGYTEAFFGQGTRLTVV.

The chain employs TRBV4-3 and TRBJ2-5; D gene unclear. The CDR3 has 17 amino acids. V lost 0 bases to trimming and J lost 4 bases, with 18 bases between them. CDR1 is LGHNA, CDR2 YSLEER, per germline. Here the CDR3 DNA reads TGCGCCAGCAGCCAAGAATTGGCCGTCGGCAGACGAGAGACCCAGTACTTC. Translated: CASSQELAVGRRETQYF.

The V and J genes are TRBV4-2 and TRBJ2-7; weak D call: TRBD2 (6 bases). V was trimmed by 1 base and J by 7 bases, leaving 29 bases between them. The CDR3 runs to 19 residues. Germline loops: CDR1 LGHNA, CDR2 YNFKEQ. CDR3 sequence: CASSQGPRSGGASRGEQYF. DNA for the CDR3: TGTGCCAGCAGCCAAGGGCCGCGTAGCGGAGGGGCCTCGAGAGGGGAGCAGTACTTC.

The sample holds one count of this clone. V gene TRBV11-2 combines with J gene TRBJ2-7; D is possibly TRBD1 or TRBD2 (5 bases each). Germline lookup yields CDR1 SGHAT and CDR2 FQNNGV. The CDR3 length is 15 residues. V was clipped by 0 bases and J by 5 bases, with 14 bases between them. Here the CDR3 DNA reads TGTGCCAGCAGCTTAGAATGGGGGAACACTGACGAGCAGTACTTC. This gives the protein CASSLEWGNTDEQYF.

The V and J genes are TRBV7-2 and TRBJ2-5; possibly TRBD1 or TRBD2 for D (5 bases each). V gave up 2 bases and J gave up 5 bases, with 15 bases separating them. The CDR3 contains 15 residues. Germline CDR1 is SGHTA and CDR2 is FQGNSA. The CDR3 spells CASSLLGVWWETQYF. CDR3 DNA sequence: TGTGCCAGCAGCTTATTGGGGGTGTGGTGGGAGACCCAGTACTTC.

This clone was observed once. V gene TRBV19 combines with J gene TRBJ1-5, with D hard to call. Per the germline V gene, CDR1 is LNHDA and CDR2 is SQIVND (reference sequence). Trimming cost V 4 bases and J 0 bases, with 10 bases left between them. This CDR3 spans 15 amino acids. The CDR3 reads CASSTSYDSNQPQHF. The CDR3 DNA sequence: TGTGCCAGTAGTACGTCTTATGATAGCAATCAGCCCCAGCATTTT. The variable domain in full, completed from reference TRBV19 and TRBJ1-5, reads DGGITQSPKYLFRKEGQNVTLSCEQNLNHDAMYWYRQDPGQGLRLIYYSQIVNDFQKGDIAEGYSVSREKKESFPLTVTSAQKNPTAFYLCASSTSYDSNQPQHFGDGTRLSIL.

The chain employs TRBV7-2 and TRBJ2-7; D possibly corresponds to TRBD1 (7 bases). Per germline, CDR1 SGHTA and CDR2 FQGNSA. Trimming removed 5 bases from V and 3 bases from J, with 17 bases in between. There are 15 residues in the CDR3. The chain's CDR3 is CASSLPQGRFYEQYF. As DNA, the CDR3 is TGTGCCAGCAGCCTTCCACAGGGGAGGTTCTACGAGCAGTACTTC.